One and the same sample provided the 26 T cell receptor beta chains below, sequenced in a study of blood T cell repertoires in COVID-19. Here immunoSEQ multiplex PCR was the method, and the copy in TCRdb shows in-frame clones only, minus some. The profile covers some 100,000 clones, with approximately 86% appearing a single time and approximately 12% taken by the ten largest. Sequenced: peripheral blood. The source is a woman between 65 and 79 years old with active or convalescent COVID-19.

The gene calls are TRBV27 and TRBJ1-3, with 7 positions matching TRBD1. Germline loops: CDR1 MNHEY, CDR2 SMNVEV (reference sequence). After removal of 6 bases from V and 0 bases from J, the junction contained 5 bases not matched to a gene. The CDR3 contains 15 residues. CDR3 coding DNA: TGTGCCAGCAGGCCCGGGACAGACTCTGGAAACACCATATATTTT. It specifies CASRPGTDSGNTIYF.

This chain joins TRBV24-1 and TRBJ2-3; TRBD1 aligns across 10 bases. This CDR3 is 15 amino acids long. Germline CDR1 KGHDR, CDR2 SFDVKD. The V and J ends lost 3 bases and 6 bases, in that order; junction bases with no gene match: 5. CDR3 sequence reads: CATSDMRTGGDTQYF. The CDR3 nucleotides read TGTGCCACCAGTGATATGCGGACAGGGGGTGATACGCAGTATTTT.

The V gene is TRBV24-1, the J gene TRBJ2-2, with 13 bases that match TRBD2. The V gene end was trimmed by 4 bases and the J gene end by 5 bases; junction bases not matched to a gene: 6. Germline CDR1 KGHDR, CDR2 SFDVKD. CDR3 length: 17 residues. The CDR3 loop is CATSDVTSGGVTGELFF. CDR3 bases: TGTGCCACCAGTGACGTTACTAGCGGGGGGGTTACCGGGGAGCTGTTTTTT.

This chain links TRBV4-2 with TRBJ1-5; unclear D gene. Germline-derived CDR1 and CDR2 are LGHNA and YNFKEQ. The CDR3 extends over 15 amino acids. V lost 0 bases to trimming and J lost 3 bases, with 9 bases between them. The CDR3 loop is CASSQDLSVNQPQHF. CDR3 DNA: TGTGCCAGCAGCCAAGATCTAAGTGTCAATCAGCCCCAGCATTTT.

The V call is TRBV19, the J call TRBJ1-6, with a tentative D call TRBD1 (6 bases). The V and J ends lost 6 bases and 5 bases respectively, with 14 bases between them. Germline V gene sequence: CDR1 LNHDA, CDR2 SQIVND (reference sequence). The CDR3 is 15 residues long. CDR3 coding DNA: TGTGCCAGTAGCGACGGACAGTTCGATAATTCACCCCTCCACTTT. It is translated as CASSDGQFDNSPLHF.

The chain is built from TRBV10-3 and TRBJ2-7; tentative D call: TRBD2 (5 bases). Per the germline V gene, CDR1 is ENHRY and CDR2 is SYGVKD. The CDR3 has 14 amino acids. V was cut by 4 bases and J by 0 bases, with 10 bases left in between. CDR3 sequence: CAISGAGSSYEQYF. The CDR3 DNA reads TGTGCCATCAGTGGGGCGGGTAGCTCCTACGAGCAGTACTTC.

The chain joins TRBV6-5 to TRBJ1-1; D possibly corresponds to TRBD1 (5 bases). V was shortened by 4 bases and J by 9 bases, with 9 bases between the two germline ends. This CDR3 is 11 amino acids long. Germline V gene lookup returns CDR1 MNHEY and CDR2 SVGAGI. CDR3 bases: TGTGCCAGCAGTTCCTGGACAAAAGCTTTCTTT. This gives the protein CASSSWTKAFF.

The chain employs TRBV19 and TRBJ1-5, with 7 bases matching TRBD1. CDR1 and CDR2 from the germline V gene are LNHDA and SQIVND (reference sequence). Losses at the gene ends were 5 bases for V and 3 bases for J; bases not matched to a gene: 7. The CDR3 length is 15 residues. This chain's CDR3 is CASSPGGGPNQPQHF. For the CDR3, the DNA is TGTGCCAGTAGTCCGGGAGGGGGCCCCAATCAGCCCCAGCATTTT. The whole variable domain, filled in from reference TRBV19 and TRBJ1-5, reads DGGITQSPKYLFRKEGQNVTLSCEQNLNHDAMYWYRQDPGQGLRLIYYSQIVNDFQKGDIAEGYSVSREKKESFPLTVTSAQKNPTAFYLCASSPGGGPNQPQHFGDGTRLSIL.

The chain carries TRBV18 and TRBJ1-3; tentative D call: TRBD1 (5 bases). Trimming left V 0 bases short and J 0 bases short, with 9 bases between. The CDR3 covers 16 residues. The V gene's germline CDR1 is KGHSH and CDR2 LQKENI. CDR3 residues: CASSPPRGDSGNTIYF. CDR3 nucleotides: TGTGCCAGCTCACCACCGCGGGGGGACTCTGGAAACACCATATATTTT.

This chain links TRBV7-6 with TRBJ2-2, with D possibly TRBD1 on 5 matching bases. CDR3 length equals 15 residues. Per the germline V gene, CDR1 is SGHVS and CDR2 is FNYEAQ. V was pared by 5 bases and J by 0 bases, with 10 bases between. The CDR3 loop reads CASSPWGSNTGELFF. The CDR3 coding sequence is TGTGCCAGCAGCCCATGGGGCTCGAACACCGGGGAGCTGTTTTTT.

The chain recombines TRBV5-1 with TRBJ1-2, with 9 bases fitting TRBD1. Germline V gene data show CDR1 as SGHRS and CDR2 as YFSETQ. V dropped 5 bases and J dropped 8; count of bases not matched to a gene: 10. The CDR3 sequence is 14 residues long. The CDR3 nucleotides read TGCGCCAGCAGTTCTCCGGGACAGGGATGGGGCTACACCTTC. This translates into CASSSPGQGWGYTF.

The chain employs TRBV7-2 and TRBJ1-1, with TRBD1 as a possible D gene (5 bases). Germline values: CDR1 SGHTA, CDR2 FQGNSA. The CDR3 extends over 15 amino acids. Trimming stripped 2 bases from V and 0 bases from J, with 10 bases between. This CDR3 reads CASSLYPTVNTEAFF. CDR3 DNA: TGTGCCAGCAGCTTATATCCGACAGTGAACACTGAAGCTTTCTTT.

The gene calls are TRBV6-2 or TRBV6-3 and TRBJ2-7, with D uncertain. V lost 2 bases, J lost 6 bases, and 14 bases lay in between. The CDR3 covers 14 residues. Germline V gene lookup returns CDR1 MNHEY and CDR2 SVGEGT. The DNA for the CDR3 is TGTGCCAGCAGTTACCCCACCCCGTCGCGCGAGCAGTACTTC. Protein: CASSYPTPSREQYF.

This CDR3 is CASSSRTGGVTGELFF. The DNA of the CDR3 is TGCGCCAGCAGCTCGCGGACAGGAGGGGTCACCGGGGAGCTGTTTTTT. The rearrangement uses TRBV5-1 and TRBJ2-2; D is perhaps TRBD1 (7 bases). Trimming stripped 3 bases from V and 4 bases from J, with 16 bases between. The CDR3 loop spans 16 amino acids. CDR1 and CDR2 (germline): SGHRS, YFSETQ.

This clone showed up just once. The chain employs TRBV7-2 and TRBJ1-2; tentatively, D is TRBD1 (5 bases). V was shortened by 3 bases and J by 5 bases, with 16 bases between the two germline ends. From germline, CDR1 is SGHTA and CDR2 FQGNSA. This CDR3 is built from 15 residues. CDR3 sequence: CASSLDNLVTYGYTF. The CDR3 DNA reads TGTGCCAGCAGCTTGGACAACTTGGTAACATATGGCTACACCTTC.

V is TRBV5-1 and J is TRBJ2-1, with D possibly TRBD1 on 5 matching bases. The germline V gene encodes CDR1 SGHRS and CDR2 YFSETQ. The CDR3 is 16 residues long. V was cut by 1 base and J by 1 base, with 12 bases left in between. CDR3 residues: CASSLSIGASYNEQFF. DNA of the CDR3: TGCGCCAGCAGCTTGTCCATAGGGGCATCCTACAATGAGCAGTTCTTC.

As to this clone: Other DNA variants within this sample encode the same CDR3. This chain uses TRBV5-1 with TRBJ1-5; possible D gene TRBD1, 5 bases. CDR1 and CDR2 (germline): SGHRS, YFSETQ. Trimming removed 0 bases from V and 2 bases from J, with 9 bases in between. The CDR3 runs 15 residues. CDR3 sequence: CASSLDGGGNQPQHF. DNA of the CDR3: TGCGCCAGCAGCTTGGATGGGGGGGGCAATCAGCCCCAGCATTTT.

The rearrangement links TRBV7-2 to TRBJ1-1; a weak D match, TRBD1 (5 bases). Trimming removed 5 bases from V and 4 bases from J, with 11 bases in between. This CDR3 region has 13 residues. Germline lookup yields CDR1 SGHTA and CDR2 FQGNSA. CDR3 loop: CASSNRQGTEAFF. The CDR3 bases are TGTGCCAGCAGCAACAGGCAGGGCACTGAAGCTTTCTTT.

The CDR3 nucleotides are TGTGCCGGGGGGGGACTAGCGAACACCGGGGAGCTGTTTTTT. Amino acid sequence: CAGGGLANTGELFF. This chain connects TRBV21-1 to TRBJ2-2; no check of the table's D call, TRBD2, against the DNA was made. TRBV21-1 is given as a pseudogene. The CDR3 contains 14 residues.

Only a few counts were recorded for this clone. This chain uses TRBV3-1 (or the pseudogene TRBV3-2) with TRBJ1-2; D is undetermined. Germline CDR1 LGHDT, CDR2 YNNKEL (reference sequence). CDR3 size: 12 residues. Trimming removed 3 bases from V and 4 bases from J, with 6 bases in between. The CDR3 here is CASSHGVYGYTF. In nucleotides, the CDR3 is TGTGCCAGCAGCCACGGGGTCTATGGCTACACCTTC.

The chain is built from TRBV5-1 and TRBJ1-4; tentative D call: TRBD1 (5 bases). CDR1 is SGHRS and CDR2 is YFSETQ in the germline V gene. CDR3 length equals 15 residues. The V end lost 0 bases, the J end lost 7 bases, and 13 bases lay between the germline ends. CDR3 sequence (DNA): TGCGCCAGCAGCTTGGGTCAAGGGGAGGGTGAAAAACTGTTTTTT. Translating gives CASSLGQGEGEKLFF.

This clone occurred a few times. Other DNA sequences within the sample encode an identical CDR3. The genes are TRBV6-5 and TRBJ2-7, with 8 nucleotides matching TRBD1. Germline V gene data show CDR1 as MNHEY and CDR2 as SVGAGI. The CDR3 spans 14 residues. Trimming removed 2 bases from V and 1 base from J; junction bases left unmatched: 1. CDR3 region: CASSYRDRSYEQYF. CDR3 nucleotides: TGTGCCAGCAGTTACCGGGACAGGTCCTACGAGCAGTACTTC.

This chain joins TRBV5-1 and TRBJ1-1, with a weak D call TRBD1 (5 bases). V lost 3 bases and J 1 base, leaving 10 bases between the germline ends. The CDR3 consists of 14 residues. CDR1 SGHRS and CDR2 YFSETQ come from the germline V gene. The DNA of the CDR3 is TGCGCCAGCAGCTCCGGGGGAAGGAACACTGAAGCTTTCTTT. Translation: CASSSGGRNTEAFF.

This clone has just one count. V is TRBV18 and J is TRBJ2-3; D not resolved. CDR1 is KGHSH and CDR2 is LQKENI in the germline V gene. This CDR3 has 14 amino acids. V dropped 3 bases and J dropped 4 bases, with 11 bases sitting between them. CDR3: CASSPLGAPDTQYF. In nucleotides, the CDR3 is TGTGCCAGCTCACCCCTTGGAGCGCCAGATACGCAGTATTTT.

CDR3 nucleotide sequence: TGTGCCATCAGCGGTGACAGGGCAACCGGGGAGCTGTTTTTT. It is translated as CAISGDRATGELFF. The V call is TRBV10-3, the J call TRBJ2-2, with 7 positions matching TRBD1. V gave up 6 bases and J gave up 5 bases; unmatched junction bases: 6. This CDR3 has 14 amino acids. Per germline, CDR1 ENHRY and CDR2 SYGVKD.

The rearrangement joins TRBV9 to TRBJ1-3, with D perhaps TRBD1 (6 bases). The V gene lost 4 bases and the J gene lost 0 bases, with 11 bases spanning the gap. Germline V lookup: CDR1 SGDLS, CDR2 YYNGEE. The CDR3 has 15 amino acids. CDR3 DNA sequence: TGTGCCAGCAGCCCCGAGGGACACTCTGGAAACACCATATATTTT. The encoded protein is CASSPEGHSGNTIYF.